The 20 T cell receptor beta chains listed next were all sequenced from one sample in a study of T cell responses to AZD1222 COVID-19 vaccine. Sequencing was performed with immunoSEQ multiplex PCR; in TCRdb, only in-frame clones are kept and a portion is missing. The sample yields about 88,000 clones, about 89% seen once. Sequencing was performed on peripheral blood, taken 28 days after the second AZD1222 dose. All receptors derive from an adult who received the AZD1222 COVID-19 vaccine.

This clone was counted once. J is TRBJ2-7 and V is TRBV10-3; TRBD1 matches 9 bases. The CDR3 is 15 residues long. Germline values: CDR1 ENHRY, CDR2 SYGVKD. Trimming cost V 0 bases and J 5 bases; bases outside gene matches: 5. CDR3 nucleotides: TGTGCCATCAGTGAGTCCACAGGGGGCATGAACGAGCAGTACTTC. Protein: CAISESTGGMNEQYF.

The genes are TRBV6-1 and TRBJ1-2, with unresolved D. Germline CDR1 is MNHNS and CDR2 is SASEGT. The V gene lost 2 bases and the J gene lost 8 bases, with 12 bases spanning the gap. This CDR3 region has 13 residues. Here the CDR3 reads CASSESVAGGYTF. The CDR3 DNA reads TGTGCCAGCAGTGAAAGCGTTGCTGGAGGCTACACCTTC.

The chain links TRBV12-3 or TRBV12-4 to TRBJ1-5; D is undetermined. The CDR3 contains 12 residues. V was shortened by 3 bases and J by 7 bases, with 7 bases between the two germline ends. The CDR3 DNA is TGTGCCAGCAGTTTGGACCCCCAGCCCCAGCATTTT. Residues: CASSLDPQPQHF.

V is TRBV14 and J is TRBJ2-7, with D possibly matching TRBD2 (5 bases). V was trimmed by 4 bases and J by 3 bases, leaving 19 bases between them. The CDR3 has 16 residues. Germline lookup yields CDR1 SGHDN and CDR2 FVKESK. The CDR3 loop is CASSRVTGINYYEQYF. The DNA for the CDR3 is TGTGCCAGCAGCCGCGTCACCGGGATTAATTACTACGAGCAGTACTTC.

The chain links TRBV29-1 to TRBJ2-5; possibly TRBD1 for D (5 bases). Germline V gene data show CDR1 as SQVTM and CDR2 as ANQGSEA. The V and J ends lost 4 bases and 5 bases respectively, with 17 bases between them. This CDR3 contains 14 residues. This CDR3 reads CSVVEQGSRETQYF. Here the CDR3 DNA reads TGCAGCGTTGTAGAGCAGGGATCTCGGGAGACCCAGTACTTC. Together with reference TRBV29-1 and TRBJ2-5, the CDR3 gives the full variable domain: SAVISQKPSRDICQRGTSLTIQCQVDSQVTMMFWYRQQPGQSLTLIATANQGSEATYESGFVIDKFPISRPNLTFSTLTVSNMSPEDSSIYLCSVVEQGSRETQYFGPGTRLLVL.

V and J are TRBV18 and TRBJ1-1; no clear D gene. V lost 4 bases to trimming and J lost 3 bases, with 3 bases between them. The CDR3 consists of 11 residues. Germline CDR1 and CDR2: KGHSH and LQKENI. In DNA, the CDR3 is TGTGCCAGCTCACAGGACACTGAAGCTTTCTTT. Translation gives CASSQDTEAFF.

The chain combines TRBV5-8 with TRBJ1-4, with D possibly matching TRBD1 (5 bases). V gave up 2 bases and J gave up 3 bases, with 11 bases separating them. The length of the CDR3 is 15 residues. Germline CDR1 is SGHTS and CDR2 is YDEGEE. CDR3 DNA sequence: TGTGCCAGCAGCTTTCTTCAGGGCCCTAATGAAAAACTGTTTTTT. Translation: CASSFLQGPNEKLFF.

This chain uses TRBV5-5 with TRBJ1-5; possible D gene TRBD1, 5 bases. The V gene's germline CDR1 is SGHKS and CDR2 YYEKEE (reference sequence). V dropped 1 base and J dropped 6 bases, with 8 bases sitting between them. The CDR3 runs to 13 residues. CDR3 region: CASSLSRVQPQHF. CDR3 nucleotides: TGTGCCAGCAGCTTGTCCAGGGTTCAGCCCCAGCATTTT. Full variable domain (remainder filled in from reference TRBV5-5 and TRBJ1-5): DAGVTQSPTHLIKTRGQQVTLRCSPISGHKSVSWYQQVLGQGPQFIFQYYEKEERGRGNFPDRFSARQFPNYSSELNVNALLLGDSALYLCASSLSRVQPQHFGDGTRLSIL.

This chain uses TRBV12-3 or TRBV12-4 with TRBJ2-1; the D is unclear. V was clipped by 8 bases and J by 4 bases, with 12 bases between them. CDR3 length: 13 residues. The CDR3 DNA follows: TGTGCCAGCCGGGTGAACGAATACAATGAGCAGTTCTTC. This translates into CASRVNEYNEQFF.

This clone was counted once. This CDR3 is CASSPPAQGGGNTIYF. For the CDR3, the DNA is TGTGCCAGCTCACCACCTGCACAGGGAGGTGGAAACACCATATATTTT. V and J are TRBV18 and TRBJ1-3; TRBD1 is a possible D gene (6 bases). This CDR3 is 16 amino acids long. V gave up 0 bases and J gave up 3 bases, with 12 bases separating them. Germline CDR1 KGHSH, CDR2 LQKENI.

The chain carries TRBV2 and TRBJ1-1; no reliable D call. CDR1 SNHLY and CDR2 FYNNEI come from the germline V gene. V was pared by 1 base and J by 7 bases, with 7 bases between. The CDR3 consists of 12 residues. CDR3 bases: TGTGCCAGCAGTGAAGTAGCGATTGAAGCTTTCTTT. It is translated as CASSEVAIEAFF. Full variable domain (remainder filled in from reference TRBV2 and TRBJ1-1): EPEVTQTPSHQVTQMGQEVILRCVPISNHLYFYWYRQILGQKVEFLVSFYNNEISEKSEIFDDQFSVERPDGSNFTLKIRSTKLEDSAMYFCASSEVAIEAFFGQGTRLTVV.

This sequence joins TRBV5-1 and TRBJ1-2; D might be TRBD1 (6 bases). The CDR3 loop spans 15 amino acids. V was pared by 4 bases and J by 5 bases, with 18 bases between. From germline, CDR1 is SGHRS and CDR2 YFSETQ. The CDR3 loop is CASSQETGRPYGYTF. The CDR3 nucleotides are TGCGCCAGCAGCCAAGAGACAGGCAGGCCTTATGGCTACACCTTC.

The chain recombines TRBV6-1 with TRBJ1-2; the D gene is possibly TRBD1 (6 bases). Germline-derived CDR1 and CDR2 are MNHNS and SASEGT. The CDR3 runs 16 residues. The V end lost 1 base, the J end lost 7 bases, and 19 bases lay between the germline ends. The CDR3 coding sequence is TGTGCCAGCAGTGAAGGTGTGGGACGCGGGGGCTCTGGCTACACCTTC. This gives the protein CASSEGVGRGGSGYTF.

V and J are TRBV5-1 and TRBJ1-5; tentatively, D is TRBD1 (5 bases). The CDR3 loop spans 16 amino acids. The germline V and J ends were trimmed by 4 bases and 7 bases, with 21 bases remaining between them. Germline assignment: CDR1 SGHRS and CDR2 YFSETQ. The DNA for the CDR3 is TGCGCCAGCAGCCCGGGGGTCGGTGGTGGTTCGCAGCCCCAGCATTTT. This sequence encodes CASSPGVGGGSQPQHF.

V gene TRBV29-1 combines with J gene TRBJ1-2, with D possibly matching TRBD1 (5 bases). V lost 4 bases and J lost 2, with 11 bases in between. CDR1 is SQVTM, CDR2 ANQGSEA, per germline. CDR3 size: 13 residues. As DNA, the CDR3 is TGCAGCGTTGTGGGGGGAGGGAACTATGGCTACACCTTC. Protein product: CSVVGGGNYGYTF.

V is TRBV6-6 and J is TRBJ1-1; a weak D match, TRBD1 (5 bases). Looked up from germline, CDR1 is MNHNY and CDR2 is SVGAGI (reference sequence). The CDR3 totals 15 residues. Trimming cost V 5 bases and J 3 bases, with 16 bases left between them. The CDR3 coding sequence is TGTGCCAGCAGTCCCCCCGTGGGGGGTCACACTGAAGCTTTCTTT. Translation: CASSPPVGGHTEAFF.

The chain has TRBV12-3 or TRBV12-4 and TRBJ2-7, with unresolved D. The CDR3 runs 13 residues. Deletions cut 3 bases from V and 2 bases from J, with 8 bases between. CDR3 bases: TGTGCCAGCAGTTTCGCCGAAACCTACGAGCAGTACTTC. It codes for CASSFAETYEQYF.

The rearrangement joins TRBV2 to TRBJ1-5; 8 nucleotides match TRBD1. The CDR3 is 14 residues long. J was trimmed by 7 bases and V by 5 bases; bases with no gene match: 7. CDR1 and CDR2 (germline): SNHLY, FYNNEI. This CDR3 reads CASSLTGAGQPQHF. The CDR3 DNA reads as TGTGCCAGCAGTTTGACAGGGGCCGGGCAGCCCCAGCATTTT.

This chain links TRBV5-1 with TRBJ2-1, with TRBD1 matching 7 bases. This CDR3 comprises 14 residues. Germline V gene sequence: CDR1 SGHRS, CDR2 YFSETQ. With 6 bases clipped from V and 5 bases from J, the junction kept 8 bases outside the gene matches. The CDR3 region is CASTPGQNNNEQFF. The CDR3 region has the DNA TGCGCCAGCACACCGGGACAGAATAACAATGAGCAGTTCTTC.

The rearrangement joins TRBV7-9 to TRBJ1-3; no definite D call. Germline CDR1 and CDR2: SEHNR and FQNEAQ (reference sequence). V gave up 5 bases and J gave up 2 bases, with 10 bases separating them. This CDR3 has 14 amino acids. CDR3 amino acids: CASSTFEAGNTIYF. CDR3 nucleotide sequence: TGTGCCAGCAGCACCTTCGAGGCTGGAAACACCATATATTTT.